The following is a TCR beta chain sequence with its context. Its specificity is unknown. A 5'RACE template-switching step, the method used to make TCR cDNA, added a universal primer site and UMIs. TCRdb re-analysed the 5' RACE reads in MiXCR, keeping a single row per CDR3 protein. The sample lists around 530,000 distinct CDR3 sequences, 17% occurring once. The data were taken from a study of T cells after yellow fever vaccination. On the study more broadly: Where fractions had low cell numbers, libraries were prepared from them with the SMART-Seq v4 Ultra Low Input RNA kit.

Findings of the study overall: Boosting was followed by the reappearance of most primary-vaccination clones (under 97% CD4, 70% to 90% CD8).

Source: PBMCs, taken 4 to 5 days after the first yellow fever vaccination. The clonotype originates from a man younger than 30 who received the YFV17D yellow fever vaccine.

The CDR3 reads CASSNNRDSYEQYF. In DNA, the CDR3 is TGTGCCAGCAGCAATAACAGGGACAGCTACGAGCAGTACTTC. V is TRBV7-2 and J is TRBJ2-7; 7 bases are shared with TRBD1. V shed 5 bases, J shed 3 bases, and the junction held 7 bases outside the gene matches. Germline V gene data show CDR1 as SGHTA and CDR2 as FQGNSA. This CDR3 region has 14 residues.